A selection of T cell receptor beta chains follows, all from one sample in a study of blood T cell repertoires in COVID-19. Generated by immunoSEQ multiplex PCR, the TCRdb table keeps only in-frame clones and is missing some. The data contain around 130,000 clones, more than 70% of them singletons. The sequencing input was peripheral blood. The origin of the receptors is a woman aged 30 to 39 who had recovered from COVID-19. Each CDR3 is given with its conserved first and last residue.

TRBV10-3,CAIRGTGVEYGYTF
TRBV6-1,CASSDRVSGNTIYF
TRBV9,CASSVDGSPRNEQFF
TRBV5-5,CASSLDRGRGDYGYTF
TRBV7-9,CASSLRRTGLPNEQFF
TRBV12-5,CASGEPLRGSRSYEQYF
TRBV19,CATVLFTRGRAYEQFF
TRBV7-8,CASSFEASSDSYEQYF
TRBV12-3/TRBV12-4,CASSPRGTEAFF
TRBV18,CASSSEASDTGELFF
TRBV29-1,CSVGGGPPGEQYF
TRBV9,CASSVGATPRTDTQYF
TRBV2,CASSGTGVDEKLFF
TRBV9,CASSVAFGTKNGEQFF
TRBV4-1,CASSQTTGGRYGYTF
TRBV19,CASRLAGSYEQYF
TRBV7-3,CASSLTSTSGDTGELFF
TRBV5-1,CASSLARGTMAGELFF
TRBV7-9,CASSSSTGNQPQHF
TRBV7-8,CASSLVPGGTGELFF
TRBV27,CASSLMGTSGGFSYEQYF
TRBV3-1/TRBV3-2,CASSQGQGSNEKLFF
TRBV3-1/TRBV3-2,CASSQAASAAYEQYF
TRBV9,CASSLGGAHYNEQFF
TRBV25-1,CASTGFSRGGLNTEAFF
TRBV6-5,CASSSPGLNTGELFF